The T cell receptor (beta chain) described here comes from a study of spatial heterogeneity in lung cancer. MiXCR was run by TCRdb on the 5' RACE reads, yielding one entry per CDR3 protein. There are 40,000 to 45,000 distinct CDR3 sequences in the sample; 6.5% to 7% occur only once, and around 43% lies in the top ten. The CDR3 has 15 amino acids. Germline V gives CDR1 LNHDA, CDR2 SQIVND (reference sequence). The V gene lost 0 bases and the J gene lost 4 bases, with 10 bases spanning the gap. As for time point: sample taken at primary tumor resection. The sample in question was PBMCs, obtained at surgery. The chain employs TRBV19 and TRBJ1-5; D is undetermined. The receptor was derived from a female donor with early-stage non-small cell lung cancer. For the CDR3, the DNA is TGTGCCAGTAGTATAGAGGGAAGCCCGAATCAGCCCCAGCATTTT. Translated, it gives CASSIEGSPNQPQHF. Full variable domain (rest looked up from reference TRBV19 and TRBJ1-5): DGGITQSPKYLFRKEGQNVTLSCEQNLNHDAMYWYRQDPGQGLRLIYYSQIVNDFQKGDIAEGYSVSREKKESFPLTVTSAQKNPTAFYLCASSIEGSPNQPQHFGDGTRLSIL.